This T cell receptor beta chain is drawn from a study of T cell repertoires in cytomegalovirus infection. About the study: CMV epitopes that were recently identified and HLA-C-restricted were used alongside well-studied HLA-B-restricted ones. Public signatures in TCR beta pointed to CMV infection and matching HLA type. Whole-study results and caveats: The study found HLA-C-restricted CMV-specific TCR beta clonotypes dominating the ex vivo response.

This CDR3 is built from 19 residues. The V gene end was trimmed by 3 bases and the J gene end by 3 bases; junction bases not matched to a gene: 14. CDR1 and CDR2 from the germline V gene are MDHEN and SYDVKM. This clonotype was counted a few times. The antigen is undetermined. TCRdb recomputed calls from the reads with MiXCR, one row per CDR3 protein. The sample carries approximately 1,000,000 distinct CDR3 sequences, about a third recorded once. The sample was cultured CD8+ T cells from PBMCs, taken from culture after CMV antigen stimulation. The receptor was derived from a human donor in good health (CMV status not recorded). Some clones in this sample may be carry-over from other donors' samples. This chain connects TRBV28 to TRBJ2-6; 7 bases are a match to TRBD1. The CDR3 here is CASSFRDSDFLFGANVLTF. The CDR3 DNA is TGTGCCAGCAGTTTTCGGGACAGTGATTTTCTTTTTGGGGCCAACGTCCTGACTTTC.